The clone carrying this TCR beta chain was counted between two and nine times. What it recognizes is unknown. The second PCR ran about 7 to 12 cycles with a sample-barcoded 5' primer and J-beta primers. TCRdb re-called the 5' RACE reads with MiXCR, one entry per CDR3 protein. The profile covers more than 900,000 distinct CDR3 sequences, with under 35% appearing a single time and about 10% taken by the ten largest. CDR3 length: 15 amino acids. V lost 0 bases and J lost 1, with 9 bases in between. The germline V gene has CDR1 MNHEY and CDR2 SVGEGT. The data were obtained in a study of blood T cells in healthy people across ages. Whole-study results and caveats: A roughly linear fall in TCR beta diversity per million T cells was seen with increasing age.

These data were also filed under a second study, of T cells of mothers and their children. That source adds: Sample barcodes and 2-4 random nucleotides were added by the M1S primer of the second PCR.

The clonotype comes from a woman aged 40-49 years in good health. The sequenced sample was blood. This rearrangement joins TRBV6-2 or TRBV6-3 to TRBJ1-1; D not certain. This CDR3 is CASSYSIGKNTEAFF. Written as DNA, the CDR3 is TGTGCCAGCAGTTACTCGATCGGGAAGAACACTGAAGCTTTCTTT.